The 15 T cell receptor beta chains listed next were all sequenced from one sample in a study of blood T cell repertoires in COVID-19. Some clones are missing from TCRdb's copy, which holds only in-frame ones; the method was immunoSEQ multiplex PCR. The data contain about 140,000 clones, about 86% of them singletons. What was sequenced was peripheral blood. The source is a woman in her 40s with acute or convalescent COVID-19.

The V call is TRBV11-3, the J call TRBJ2-1; possibly TRBD1 for D (5 bases). V lost 0 bases and J 3 bases, leaving 12 bases between the germline ends. The CDR3 spans 16 residues. Germline V gives CDR1 SGHNT, CDR2 YENEEA. CDR3 region: CASSLDGVRGYNEQFF. In DNA form, the CDR3 reads TGTGCCAGCAGCTTAGATGGGGTAAGGGGCTACAATGAGCAGTTCTTC.

Comment on this clone: One end of the junction fails to match germline, which may point to a read error. CDR3 nucleotide sequence: TGTGCTAGCAAAGAAAGGGCGGGAGGAAACACCGGGGAGCTGTTTTTT. Its protein is CASKERAGGNTGELFF. V gene TRBV7-7 combines with J gene TRBJ2-2, with 8 bases identical to TRBD2. The CDR3 is made up of 16 amino acids. Germline V CDR1 and CDR2: SSHAT, FNYEAQ (reference sequence).

The chain couples TRBV7-3 to TRBJ1-6; a possible D gene is TRBD1 (5 bases). The germline V and J ends were trimmed by 6 bases and 7 bases, with 13 bases remaining between them. The germline V gene has CDR1 SGHTA and CDR2 FQGTGA. The CDR3 has 14 residues. CDR3 residues: CASSQFAGNSPLHF. CDR3 DNA: TGTGCCAGCAGTCAATTTGCAGGGAATTCACCCCTCCACTTT.

The rearrangement links TRBV7-2 to TRBJ2-1; the match to TRBD1 covers 8 bases. J gave up 2 bases and V 4 bases, and 10 bases lay outside the gene matches. This CDR3 spans 17 amino acids. From germline, CDR1 is SGHTA and CDR2 FQGNSA. In nucleotides, the CDR3 is TGTGCCAGCAGCTCCCCCGGACAGGGTTTCCCCTACAATGAGCAGTTCTTC. Its translation is CASSSPGQGFPYNEQFF.

This clone is a singleton in its sample. V and J are TRBV4-3 and TRBJ2-7; a possible D gene is TRBD1 (7 bases). Trimming cost V 0 bases and J 1 base, with 13 bases left between them. The CDR3 has 16 residues. Germline V gives CDR1 LGHNA, CDR2 YSLEER. CDR3 sequence reads: CASSQELAGGSYEQYF. Here the CDR3 DNA reads TGCGCCAGCAGCCAAGAACTGGCAGGGGGGTCCTACGAGCAGTACTTC.

CDR3 DNA sequence: TGTGCCAGTAGTATTGGCGGGCTGAACACTGAAGCTTTCTTT. Protein product: CASSIGGLNTEAFF. The chain couples TRBV19 to TRBJ1-1, with D unclear. V gave up 3 bases and J gave up 0 bases, with 8 bases separating them. The germline V gene encodes CDR1 LNHDA and CDR2 SQIVND (reference sequence). CDR3 size: 14 residues.

The chain couples TRBV7-8 to TRBJ2-7, with 8 bases fitting TRBD2. Germline V gene lookup returns CDR1 SGHVS and CDR2 FQNEAQ. The CDR3 has 14 residues. V dropped 2 bases and J dropped 5; count of bases not matched to a gene: 5. Here the CDR3 reads CASSLPGLGDEQYF. As DNA, the CDR3 is TGTGCCAGCAGCTTACCGGGACTAGGTGACGAGCAGTACTTC.

A single count supports this clone. The genes are TRBV29-1 and TRBJ1-2; 9 nucleotides match TRBD1. Germline V gene lookup returns CDR1 SQVTM and CDR2 ANQGSEA. This CDR3 is 14 amino acids long. Trimming at V came to 6 bases and at J to 5 bases, leaving 10 bases not matched to a gene. In DNA form, the CDR3 reads TGCAGCGTCGGACAGGGGAGGGATCGATATGGCTACACCTTC. This encodes CSVGQGRDRYGYTF.

J is TRBJ2-2 and V is TRBV30, with D perhaps matching TRBD1 (6 bases). This CDR3 spans 15 amino acids. Looked up from germline, CDR1 is GTSNPN and CDR2 is SVGIG (reference sequence). V lost 3 bases and J 4 bases, leaving 15 bases between the germline ends. This chain's CDR3 is CAWRGRGSSTGELFF. CDR3 DNA sequence: TGTGCCTGGAGGGGCAGGGGTTCCTCCACCGGGGAGCTGTTTTTT.

V usage is TRBV28 and J usage is TRBJ2-5; 8 bases match TRBD2. This CDR3 comprises 13 residues. From germline, CDR1 is MDHEN and CDR2 SYDVKM. J was trimmed by 5 bases and V by 6 bases; bases with no gene match: 5. The CDR3 loop reads CASSAGGTETQYF. DNA for the CDR3: TGTGCCAGCAGCGCGGGGGGTACTGAGACCCAGTACTTC.

V is TRBV7-8 and J is TRBJ2-7; TRBD1 matches at 12 bases. Germline lookup yields CDR1 SGHVS and CDR2 FQNEAQ. Germline trimming cut 5 bases from V and 5 bases from J; bases unmatched to any gene: 7. This CDR3 comprises 15 residues. The DNA for the CDR3 is TGTGCCAGCAGCCCATCGGGACAGGGGGCCAACGAGCAGTACTTC. Its translation: CASSPSGQGANEQYF.

CDR3 in DNA: TGTGCCATCACTCCGGGGGGCAGAATCAGGTACGAGCAGTACTTC. Amino acids: CAITPGGRIRYEQYF. The chain carries TRBV28 and TRBJ2-7, with TRBD2 as a possible D gene (7 bases). Looked up from germline, CDR1 is MDHEN and CDR2 is SYDVKM. CDR3 length: 15 amino acids. Trimming removed 10 bases from V and 4 bases from J, with 23 bases in between. Using reference TRBV28 and TRBJ2-7 for the parts outside the CDR3, the full variable domain is DVKVTQSSRYLVKRTGEKVFLECVQDMDHENMFWYRQDPGLGLRLIYFSYDVKMKEKGDIPEGYSVSREKKERFSLILESASTNQTSMYLCAITPGGRIRYEQYFGPGTRLTVT.

The CDR3 DNA reads as TGTGCCAGCAGCTTAGCCGGGACAGGGAGTGAAAAACTGTTTTTT. It codes for CASSLAGTGSEKLFF. V gene TRBV7-7 combines with J gene TRBJ1-4; 9 positions agree with TRBD1. The V and J ends lost 0 bases and 7 bases, in that order; junction bases with no gene match: 3. CDR1 is SSHAT and CDR2 is FNYEAQ in the germline V gene (reference sequence). The CDR3 runs to 15 residues.

The chain uses TRBV7-9 and TRBJ1-2, with 7 bases aligning to TRBD1. Germline CDR1 reads SEHNR; CDR2 reads FQNEAQ (reference sequence). V lost 8 bases to trimming and J lost 6 bases; unmatched junction nucleotides: 12. The CDR3 contains 14 residues. CDR3 DNA sequence: TGTGCCAGCCTCGGGACAGACCGCGGGGATGGCTACACCTTC. It yields the protein CASLGTDRGDGYTF.

The chain has TRBV28 and TRBJ2-7; TRBD2 aligns across 7 bases. The J segment lost 1 base and the V segment lost 9 bases, leaving 9 bases of the junction unmatched. The germline V gene encodes CDR1 MDHEN and CDR2 SYDVKM. The CDR3 is 14 amino acids. This CDR3 is CASSAGDLSYEQYF. For the CDR3, the DNA is TGTGCCAGTAGTGCGGGGGATCTGTCCTACGAGCAGTACTTC.